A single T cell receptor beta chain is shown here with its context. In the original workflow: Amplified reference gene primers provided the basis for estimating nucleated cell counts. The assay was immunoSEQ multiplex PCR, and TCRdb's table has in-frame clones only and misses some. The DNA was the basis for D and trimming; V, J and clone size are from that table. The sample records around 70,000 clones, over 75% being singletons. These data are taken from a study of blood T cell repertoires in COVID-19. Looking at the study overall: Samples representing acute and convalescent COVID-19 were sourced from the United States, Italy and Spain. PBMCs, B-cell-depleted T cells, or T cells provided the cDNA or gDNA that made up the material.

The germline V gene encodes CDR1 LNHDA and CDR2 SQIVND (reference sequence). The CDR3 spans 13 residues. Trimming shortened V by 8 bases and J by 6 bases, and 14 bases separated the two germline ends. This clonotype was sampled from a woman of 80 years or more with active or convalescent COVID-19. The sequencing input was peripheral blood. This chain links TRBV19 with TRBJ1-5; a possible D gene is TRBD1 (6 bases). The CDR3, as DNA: TGTGCCAGTGGCCAAACAGGGAGTCAGCCCCAGCATTTT. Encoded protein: CASGQTGSQPQHF.